This T cell receptor (beta chain) was retrieved from a study of shared clonotypes between healthy human individuals (dated by TCRdb to the early 2020s). General notes on the study: The cohort comprised a couple of women and a few men aged 18 to 49 years. Libraries were prepared and TCR repertoires were sequenced by different laboratories using diverse techniques, in order to increase sequencing depth and limit assay-specific biases. Leukapheresis yielded between about 0.94 and 9.5 billion PBMCs per donor. The study deeply sequenced blood TCR repertoires of five healthy adults to estimate repertoire size and the extent of clonotype sharing between individuals.

TCR CDR3 regions were amplified from genomic DNA by multiplex PCR using the deep immunoSEQ assay. Extracted genomic DNA from each cell subset was spread evenly across all wells of several immunoSEQ 96-well plates, with each plate serving as a replicate. For unsorted PBMC, roughly 330 ng genomic DNA, equal to roughly 33,000 T cell genomes, was loaded into each replicate PCR. Ten immunoSEQ deep assay plates were used to sequence unsorted PBMC genomic DNA. Purified libraries were quantified with a Qubit 3.0 fluorometer, sized on a Bioanalyzer 2100, and re-quantified with the KAPA Library Quantification kit. A separate single-read 150-cycle Illumina NextSeq 550 flow cell was used to sequence each immunoSEQ 96-well plate. In the authors' own workflow: Because the immunoSEQ output included only junctional sequences and no quality scores, the filtering could not be the same as the filtering used for full-length reads. To assign V/J genes and CDR3, sequences were annotated against IMGT germline references using PyIR, a Python wrapper for IgBLAST v1.9. Reads were removed for weak V/J assignments (E-value above 1e-6), missing CDR3, stop codons, out-of-frame junctions, or ambiguous translated residues. A V3J clonotype was defined by an identical inferred V gene, J gene, and CDR3 amino acid sequence. The percentage overlap between two repertoires was calculated by dividing the number of shared unique clonotypes by the size of the smaller repertoire. RTK rarefaction, the Chao1 estimator, and Recon v2.1 estimates of unobserved clonotypes were used to assess repertoire richness. TCRdb retrieved this table from immuneACCESS and kept in-frame rearrangements only. Not all clones are present; in checked studies, unresolved V genes account for under half, and no reason is known for the remainder. D and trimming come from the DNA, and the V and J calls and clone size come from that table. The sample table lists fewer than 650,000 clones, around three quarters of them with a count of one. The biggest ten clones account for 9.5% to 15% of the sample.

Healthy HIV-negative adults with no recently reported acute infections or vaccinations were included as donors. All donors were Caucasian adults living in Nashville, Tennessee, USA. In the unsorted samples, 70 million to 90 million PBMCs were counted, and genomic DNA was extracted using the QIAamp DNA Blood Mini kit. Blood was collected by leukapheresis, and PBMCs were isolated by Ficoll-Histopaque density gradient centrifugation and then cryopreserved in liquid nitrogen vapor phase. About this clone: This clone's antigen is unknown. Per-base qualities were not stored, and no clone one base away is much larger.

The paper as a whole reports these results and caveats: Because the study included a small number of donors, the genetic and exposure-history diversity represented was limited. Sampling was limited to blood, and TCR repertoires in tissue likely differ from TCR repertoires in blood. Pairwise subsampling led to the expectation that sequencing depth would affect the degree of clonotype sharing among donors.

V loses 2 bases, J loses 4 bases, and the germline ends lie 8 bases apart. The CDR3, cysteine through phenylalanine, is 13 amino acids long. CDR3 DNA only is kept here, 39 bases in frame from base 1. Sequences MDHEN (CDR1) and SYDVKM (CDR2) are obtained from the germline V gene. The receptor chain draws on TRBV28 and TRBJ1-1; the D gene lacks a confident call. What was sequenced was PBMCs. The TCR originated in a woman between 35 and 50 years old in good health. Some clones in this sample may be carry-over from other donors' samples. The sequence in DNA is TGTGCCAGCAGTTTACCTATTGCCACTGAAGCTTTCTTT. Protein translation: CASSLPIATEAFF.